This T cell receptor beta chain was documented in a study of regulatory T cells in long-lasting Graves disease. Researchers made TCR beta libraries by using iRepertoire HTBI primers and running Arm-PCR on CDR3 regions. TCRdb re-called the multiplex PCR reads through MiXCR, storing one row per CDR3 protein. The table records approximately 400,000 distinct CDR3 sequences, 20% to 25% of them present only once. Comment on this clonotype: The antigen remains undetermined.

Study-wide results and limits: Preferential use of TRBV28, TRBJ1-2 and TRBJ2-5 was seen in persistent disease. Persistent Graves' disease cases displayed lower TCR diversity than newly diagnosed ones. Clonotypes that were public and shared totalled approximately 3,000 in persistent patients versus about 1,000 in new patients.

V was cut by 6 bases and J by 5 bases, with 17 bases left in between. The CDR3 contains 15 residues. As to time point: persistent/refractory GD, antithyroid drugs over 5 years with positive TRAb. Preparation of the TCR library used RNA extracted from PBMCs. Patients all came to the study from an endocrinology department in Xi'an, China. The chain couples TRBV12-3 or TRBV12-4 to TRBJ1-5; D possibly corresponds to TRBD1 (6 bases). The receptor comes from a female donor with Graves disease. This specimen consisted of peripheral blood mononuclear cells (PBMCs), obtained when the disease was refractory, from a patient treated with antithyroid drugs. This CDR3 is CASRAGARGDQPQHF. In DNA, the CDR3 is TGTGCCAGCAGGGCGGGGGCTCGTGGGGATCAGCCCCAGCATTTT.